The 13 T cell receptor beta chains in this list originate from one sample, sequenced in a study of CD8 T cells in Susac syndrome. The RNA input was about 0.5 to 1 ug, and it was reverse transcribed with random hexamers. TCRdb redid the calling of the immunoSEQ multiplex PCR reads with MiXCR, one entry per CDR3 protein. The profile shows about 120,000 distinct CDR3 sequences, about 95% of them singletons. Sequencing input: CD4+ T cells from PBMCs. The receptors come from a human donor in good health.

The V gene is TRBV9, the J gene TRBJ2-2; 7 nucleotides line up with TRBD1. With 3 bases clipped from V and 4 bases from J, the junction kept 6 bases outside the gene matches. The CDR3 consists of 15 residues. Germline-derived CDR1 and CDR2 are SGDLS and YYNGEE. The CDR3 is CASSATGQLTGELFF. In DNA form, the CDR3 reads TGTGCCAGCAGCGCGACAGGGCAACTCACCGGGGAGCTGTTTTTT.

This chain joins TRBV6-5 and TRBJ1-2; the match to TRBD1 covers 9 bases. J was trimmed by 0 bases and V by 0 bases; bases with no gene match: 2. Looked up from germline, CDR1 is MNHEY and CDR2 is SVGAGI. The CDR3 has 16 amino acids. CDR3 DNA sequence: TGTGCCAGCAGTTACTCGGGACAGGGTTCTAACTATGGCTACACCTTC. Its protein is CASSYSGQGSNYGYTF.

CDR3 sequence reads: CSVAGGQETQYF. Written as DNA, the CDR3 is TGCAGCGTTGCAGGGGGCCAAGAGACCCAGTACTTC. J is TRBJ2-5 and V is TRBV29-1; 7 bases align to TRBD1. Germline V gene data show CDR1 as SQVTM and CDR2 as ANQGSEA. The length of the CDR3 is 12 residues. J gave up 1 base and V 4 bases, and 0 bases lay outside the gene matches.

This rearrangement joins TRBV3-1 to TRBJ1-5; no firm D call. V gave up 4 bases and J gave up 3 bases, with 10 bases separating them. This CDR3 region has 14 residues. Germline loops: CDR1 LGHDT, CDR2 YNNKEL (reference sequence). The CDR3 DNA is TGTGCCAGCAGCCCCAACAGTTTCAATCAGCCCCAGCATTTT. Its translation is CASSPNSFNQPQHF.

This chain connects TRBV18 to TRBJ2-3; 8 bases fit TRBD1. Germline CDR1 KGHSH, CDR2 LQKENI. With 6 bases clipped from V and 1 base from J, the junction kept 6 bases outside the gene matches. The CDR3 consists of 15 residues. The CDR3 coding sequence is TGTGCCAGCTCTGGACAGGGTCGGGGCACAGATACGCAGTATTTT. It translates to CASSGQGRGTDTQYF.

The chain employs TRBV7-2 and TRBJ1-2; D possibly corresponds to TRBD1 (6 bases). CDR3 size: 15 residues. V shed 4 bases and J shed 0 bases, with 12 bases lying between them. CDR1 is SGHTA, CDR2 FQGNSA, per germline. CDR3 sequence reads: CASSSAGASNYGYTF. CDR3 coding DNA: TGTGCCAGCAGCTCAGCAGGGGCTTCTAACTATGGCTACACCTTC.

V gene TRBV29-1 combines with J gene TRBJ2-3; D may be TRBD1 or TRBD2 (5 bases each). This CDR3 spans 14 amino acids. Trimming took off 4 bases at V and 0 bases at J, with 11 bases between the two ends. CDR1 is SQVTM, CDR2 ANQGSEA, per germline. CDR3 sequence: CSVARDHSTDTQYF. DNA of the CDR3: TGCAGCGTTGCCCGGGACCATAGCACAGATACGCAGTATTTT.

The V call is TRBV5-1, the J call TRBJ2-1, with 7 nucleotides matching TRBD1. Germline-derived CDR1 and CDR2 are SGHRS and YFSETQ. Trimming removed 4 bases from V and 2 bases from J; junction bases left unmatched: 6. CDR3 length: 15 residues. DNA of the CDR3: TGCGCCAGCAGCCAGGGGGACATTACCTACAATGAGCAGTTCTTC. This sequence encodes CASSQGDITYNEQFF.

The J gene is TRBJ1-1, the V gene TRBV5-6; 10 bases fit TRBD1. With 3 bases clipped from V and 3 bases from J, the junction kept 5 bases outside the gene matches. The germline gives CDR1 SGHDT, CDR2 YYEEEE. This CDR3 is 15 amino acids long. The chain's CDR3 is CASSSATGGHTEAFF. The CDR3 nucleotides are TGTGCCAGCAGCTCCGCGACAGGGGGCCACACTGAAGCTTTCTTT. The full variable domain, completed using reference TRBV5-6 and TRBJ1-1, is DAGVTQSPTHLIKTRGQQVTLRCSPKSGHDTVSWYQQALGQGPQFIFQYYEEEERQRGNFPDRFSGHQFPNYSSELNVNALLLGDSALYLCASSSATGGHTEAFFGQGTRLTVV.

The V call is TRBV9, the J call TRBJ2-3; 7 nucleotides line up with TRBD2. The V gene end was trimmed by 3 bases and the J gene end by 1 base; junction bases not matched to a gene: 2. CDR3 size: 14 residues. Germline CDR1 reads SGDLS; CDR2 reads YYNGEE. DNA of the CDR3: TGTGCCAGCAGCGCACTAGCGCGCACAGATACGCAGTATTTT. Encoded protein: CASSALARTDTQYF. The whole variable domain, remainder taken from reference TRBV9 and TRBJ2-3, is DSGVTQTPKHLITATGQRVTLRCSPRSGDLSVYWYQQSLDQGLQFLIQYYNGEERAKGNILERFSAQQFPDLHSELNLSSLELGDSALYFCASSALARTDTQYFGPGTRLTVL.

This chain connects TRBV4-2 to TRBJ2-2; TRBD2 matches at 13 bases. The CDR3 is made up of 17 amino acids. Germline assignment: CDR1 LGHNA and CDR2 YNFKEQ. J was trimmed by 6 bases and V by 0 bases; bases with no gene match: 4. The DNA for the CDR3 is TGTGCCAGCAGCCAAGATAGACTAGCGGGAGGTCCCGGGGAGCTGTTTTTT. Its translation: CASSQDRLAGGPGELFF.

The table lists this clonotype with a count of one. The chain has TRBV29-1 and TRBJ2-5; no definite D call. V lost 8 bases and J lost 2, with 18 bases in between. Germline V lookup: CDR1 SQVTM, CDR2 ANQGSEA. The CDR3 loop spans 14 amino acids. CDR3 bases: TGCAGCAGCGTTGATATACCGTCTCAAGAGACCCAGTACTTC. It yields the protein CSSVDIPSQETQYF.

CDR3 sequence reads: CASSFTPGALATKNIQYF. DNA of the CDR3: TGTGCCAGCAGCTTCACTCCAGGGGCTCTGGCAACCAAAAACATTCAGTACTTC. The V gene is TRBV7-2, the J gene TRBJ2-4, with D maybe TRBD1 (6 bases). V was cut by 3 bases and J by 2 bases, with 20 bases left in between. The V gene's germline CDR1 is SGHTA and CDR2 FQGNSA. The CDR3 has 18 residues.